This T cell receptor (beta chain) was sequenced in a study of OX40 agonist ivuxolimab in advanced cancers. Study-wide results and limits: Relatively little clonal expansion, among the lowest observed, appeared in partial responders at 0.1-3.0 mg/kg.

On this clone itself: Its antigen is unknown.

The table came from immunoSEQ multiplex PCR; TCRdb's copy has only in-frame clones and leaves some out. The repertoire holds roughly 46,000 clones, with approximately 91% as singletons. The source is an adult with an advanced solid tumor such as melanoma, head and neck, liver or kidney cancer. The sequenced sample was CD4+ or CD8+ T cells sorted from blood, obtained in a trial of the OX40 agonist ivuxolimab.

This CDR3 reads CASSLGRGRDSTNTGELFF. CDR3 coding DNA: TGTGCCAGCAGCTTAGGCCGGGGAAGGGACAGCACTAACACCGGGGAGCTGTTTTTT. The chain has TRBV7-2 and TRBJ2-2, with 7 bases aligning to TRBD1. The CDR3 sequence is 19 residues long. The germline V gene encodes CDR1 SGHTA and CDR2 FQGNSA. V dropped 1 base and J dropped 2; count of bases not matched to a gene: 13.